A single sample gave rise to the 32 T cell receptor beta chains below, sequenced in a study of blood T cell repertoires in COVID-19. The method was immunoSEQ multiplex PCR; TCRdb's version includes in-frame clones alone and lacks a portion of them. The table shows around 460,000 clones, with over 85% occurring only once. The sequencing input was peripheral blood. The receptors stem from a man aged 18 to 30 with COVID-19, enrolled during active disease.

The chain combines TRBV1 with TRBJ2-2; TRBD2 was called by the table and not checked on the DNA. TRBV1 is marked as a pseudogene. The CDR3 covers 17 residues. CDR3 DNA: TGCACCAGCAGCCACTGGCGGGAGGATGGGAACACCGGGGAGCTGTTTTTT. As protein: CTSSHWREDGNTGELFF.

This chain joins TRBV20-1 and TRBJ2-1, with TRBD2 matching over 11 bases. CDR3 length equals 17 residues. V was pared by 3 bases and J by 5 bases, with 12 bases of the junction left unmatched. Per the germline V gene, CDR1 is DFQATT and CDR2 is SNEGSKA (reference sequence). This CDR3 reads CSASGGGLAGGHNEQFF. CDR3 coding DNA: TGCAGTGCTAGTGGGGGTGGTCTAGCGGGAGGCCACAATGAGCAGTTCTTC.

CDR3 region: CASSILSQRTYEQYF. The CDR3 DNA reads as TGTGCCAGTAGTATTCTGAGTCAACGCACCTACGAGCAGTACTTC. The chain employs TRBV19 and TRBJ2-7; D remains ambiguous. V lost 3 bases, J lost 2 bases, and 14 bases lay in between. The CDR3 sequence is 15 residues long. Germline V CDR1 and CDR2: LNHDA, SQIVND (reference sequence).

This chain uses TRBV11-1 with TRBJ2-5; weak D call: TRBD1 (6 bases). This CDR3 has 13 amino acids. Per the germline V gene, CDR1 is SGHAT and CDR2 is FQDESV (reference sequence). Trimming stripped 5 bases from V and 5 bases from J, with 12 bases between. The CDR3 spells CASSAQGPETQYF. CDR3 in DNA: TGTGCCAGCAGCGCACAGGGTCCGGAGACCCAGTACTTC.

The rearrangement links TRBV15 to TRBJ1-5; 7 positions match TRBD1. Germline V lookup: CDR1 LNHNV, CDR2 YYDKDF (reference sequence). The ends lost 0 bases at V and 6 bases at J; junction bases unmatched: 5. CDR3 length: 15 amino acids. The chain's CDR3 is CATSREYRGGQPQHF. The CDR3 bases are TGTGCCACCAGCAGAGAATACAGGGGAGGTCAGCCCCAGCATTTT.

The chain carries TRBV11-3 and TRBJ2-1; D not certain. The germline CDR1 and CDR2 sequences are SGHNT and YENEEA. Trimming pared 1 base from V and 4 bases from J, leaving 5 bases between. The length of the CDR3 is 13 residues. Here the CDR3 reads CASSLVSYNEQFF. CDR3 sequence (DNA): TGTGCCAGCAGCTTAGTCAGTTACAATGAGCAGTTCTTC.

This chain connects TRBV5-4 to TRBJ2-5; D is perhaps TRBD1 (5 bases). This CDR3 is built from 15 residues. Germline values: CDR1 SGHNT, CDR2 YYREEE (reference sequence). Trimming left V 2 bases short and J 4 bases short, with 15 bases between. The CDR3 reads CASSFSVSGSETQYF. The DNA of the CDR3 is TGTGCCAGCAGCTTTTCGGTTTCAGGGTCAGAGACCCAGTACTTC.

CDR3 in DNA: TGTGCCAGCAGCCATGAGCGGCGGGACAGGGGGTACAATGAGCAGTTCTTC. It specifies CASSHERRDRGYNEQFF. The chain joins TRBV16 to TRBJ2-1; 11 bases are a match to TRBD1. The CDR3 covers 17 residues. Germline V lookup: CDR1 KGHSY, CDR2 FQNENV. V lost 3 bases to trimming and J lost 4 bases; unmatched junction nucleotides: 8.

This chain joins TRBV24-1 and TRBJ2-3; 7 bases match TRBD2. From germline, CDR1 is KGHDR and CDR2 SFDVKD. There are 16 residues in the CDR3. Trimming at V came to 3 bases and at J to 7 bases, leaving 12 bases not matched to a gene. The CDR3 nucleotides read TGTGCCACCAGTGATAAGGCGGGAGCTACAACGAATACGCAGTATTTT. Its translation is CATSDKAGATTNTQYF.

V usage is TRBV2 and J usage is TRBJ2-7; D call uncertain. V lost 7 bases, J lost 2 bases, and 6 bases lay in between. The CDR3 extends over 11 amino acids. Germline-derived CDR1 and CDR2 are SNHLY and FYNNEI. The CDR3 sequence is CASTGAYEQYF. As DNA, the CDR3 is TGTGCCAGCACTGGAGCCTACGAGCAGTACTTC.

V usage is TRBV12-3 or TRBV12-4 and J usage is TRBJ2-1; 8 bases line up with TRBD2. CDR3 length: 13 residues. Germline trimming cut 5 bases from V and 12 bases from J; bases unmatched to any gene: 9. CDR3 nucleotide sequence: TGTGCCAGCAGTCCCAGAACCGGGACTAGGCAGTTCTTC. The encoded protein is CASSPRTGTRQFF.

The rearrangement uses TRBV15 and TRBJ2-2; TRBD2 might be the D (7 bases). Germline assignment: CDR1 LNHNV and CDR2 YYDKDF (reference sequence). V gave up 1 base and J gave up 1 base, with 16 bases separating them. The CDR3 runs to 18 residues. CDR3 region: CATSRVGGLAENTGELFF. DNA of the CDR3: TGTGCCACCAGCAGAGTCGGGGGGCTAGCGGAGAACACCGGGGAGCTGTTTTTT.

The V gene is TRBV11-3, the J gene TRBJ2-7; possible D gene TRBD2, 7 bases. V was shortened by 5 bases and J by 2 bases, with 13 bases between the two germline ends. This CDR3 contains 14 residues. Germline CDR1 SGHNT, CDR2 YENEEA. CDR3 DNA sequence: TGTGCCAGCAGCAGGGGGGGGCGCCCCTACGAGCAGTACTTC. Its translation is CASSRGGRPYEQYF.

This clone was seen just once. This chain joins TRBV10-3 and TRBJ1-4; a weak D match, TRBD1 (5 bases). CDR1 is ENHRY, CDR2 SYGVKD, per germline. CDR3 length: 18 residues. Trimming pared 0 bases from V and 7 bases from J, leaving 21 bases between. The CDR3 DNA sequence: TGTGCCATCAGTGAGTCGGTCGGGCGGGGGACCGATCTTGAAAAACTGTTTTTT. Amino acid sequence: CAISESVGRGTDLEKLFF.

The genes are TRBV30 and TRBJ2-3; the match to TRBD2 covers 10 bases. V shed 2 bases, J shed 2 bases, and the junction held 10 bases outside the gene matches. The length of the CDR3 is 17 residues. Germline V gives CDR1 GTSNPN, CDR2 SVGIG (reference sequence). This CDR3 is CAWSRSLAGVNTDTQYF. CDR3 bases: TGTGCCTGGAGTCGTTCGCTAGCGGGAGTGAACACAGATACGCAGTATTTT. Combining the CDR3 with reference TRBV30 and TRBJ2-3 gives the whole variable domain SQTIHQWPATLVQPVGSPLSLECTVEGTSNPNLYWYRQAAGRGLQLLFYSVGIGQISSEVPQNLSASRPQDRQFILSSKKLLLSDSGFYLCAWSRSLAGVNTDTQYFGPGTRLTVL.

With regard to this clone: An end of the junction does not agree with germline; a read error may underlie this. The V gene is TRBV18, the J gene TRBJ2-1; 11 bases fit TRBD2. Germline-derived CDR1 and CDR2 are KGHSH and LQKENI. The CDR3 loop spans 16 amino acids. DNA for the CDR3: TGTGCCAGCTCACCCCCCTTAGCGGGAGGGTACATTGAGCAGTTCTTC. Translating it yields CASSPPLAGGYIEQFF.

The chain links TRBV5-8 to TRBJ2-7, with 7 bases lining up with TRBD2. Germline CDR1 is SGHTS and CDR2 is YDEGEE. The CDR3 has 14 amino acids. V was clipped by 4 bases and J by 2 bases; unmatched bases: 6. The CDR3 region is CASSVTSTPYEQYF. The CDR3 nucleotides read TGTGCCAGCAGCGTGACTAGCACCCCCTACGAGCAGTACTTC.

Remarks on this clone: This sample includes further DNA sequences coding for the same CDR3. The chain joins TRBV7-9 to TRBJ1-5; D perhaps matches TRBD1 (5 bases). V lost 0 bases, J lost 1 base, and 10 bases lay in between. Germline assignment: CDR1 SEHNR and CDR2 FQNEAQ (reference sequence). The length of the CDR3 is 16 residues. The CDR3: CASSLAQGGSNQPQHF. CDR3 nucleotides: TGTGCCAGCAGCTTAGCCCAGGGAGGCAGCAATCAGCCCCAGCATTTT.

V and J are TRBV5-1 and TRBJ2-1; 8 bases are a match to TRBD2. Germline V lookup: CDR1 SGHRS, CDR2 YFSETQ. CDR3 length: 17 amino acids. V trimming: 4 bases; J trimming: 12 bases; junction bases outside the gene matches: 21. The CDR3 loop is CASSTTVTSGSSGSQFF. CDR3 nucleotides: TGCGCCAGCAGCACTACCGTTACAAGCGGGAGTAGTGGCTCGCAGTTCTTC.

V is TRBV19 and J is TRBJ1-2, with D perhaps matching TRBD1 (6 bases). Trimming removed 4 bases at V and 7 bases at J, with 22 bases between. This CDR3 spans 16 amino acids. The germline V gene encodes CDR1 LNHDA and CDR2 SQIVND (reference sequence). The CDR3 DNA follows: TGTGCCAGTAGTAGGGATAATCCACAGGGTATGGGTGGCTACACCTTC. Amino acid sequence: CASSRDNPQGMGGYTF.

This chain uses TRBV4-2 with TRBJ1-2; the D gene is possibly TRBD1 (6 bases). The V and J ends lost 1 base and 1 base respectively, with 7 bases between them. The CDR3 runs to 14 residues. Germline-derived CDR1 and CDR2 are LGHNA and YNFKEQ. The CDR3 sequence is CASSQGTDNYGYTF. CDR3 in DNA: TGTGCCAGCAGCCAAGGGACAGATAACTATGGCTACACCTTC.

The J gene is TRBJ1-5, the V gene TRBV30; D is undetermined. Trimming removed 0 bases at V and 5 bases at J, with 5 bases between. Germline V gene lookup returns CDR1 GTSNPN and CDR2 SVGIG (reference sequence). CDR3 size: 12 residues. The CDR3 sequence: CAWSVRDQPQHF. CDR3 DNA sequence: TGTGCCTGGAGTGTACGGGATCAGCCCCAGCATTTT.

This sequence joins TRBV12-3 or TRBV12-4 and TRBJ1-1; D uncertain. The CDR3 is 12 residues long. With 7 bases removed from V and 7 bases from J, the gap between germline ends came to 13 bases. The CDR3 region is CASKADGIEAFF. CDR3 DNA sequence: TGTGCCAGCAAAGCGGACGGAATTGAAGCTTTCTTT.

The chain recombines TRBV4-2 with TRBJ2-7; 7 bases align to TRBD1. V was clipped by 4 bases and J by 4 bases; unmatched bases: 10. CDR1 LGHNA and CDR2 YNFKEQ come from the germline V gene. The CDR3 runs to 15 residues. The CDR3 region is CASSRSQGVPYEQYF. CDR3 DNA sequence: TGTGCCAGCAGCCGAAGTCAGGGGGTCCCTTACGAGCAGTACTTC.

The chain employs TRBV7-6 and TRBJ2-1; TRBD1 aligns across 8 bases. The CDR3 spans 13 residues. CDR1 is SGHVS, CDR2 FNYEAQ, per germline. V lost 4 bases to trimming and J lost 6 bases; unmatched junction nucleotides: 2. The CDR3: CASSYDRGNEQFF. The DNA for the CDR3 is TGTGCCAGCAGCTATGACAGGGGCAATGAGCAGTTCTTC.

This chain joins TRBV11-3 and TRBJ2-1; 7 bases are shared with TRBD2. Germline lookup yields CDR1 SGHNT and CDR2 YENEEA. CDR3 length: 14 residues. J gave up 8 bases and V 6 bases, and 10 bases lay outside the gene matches. CDR3 bases: TGTGCCAGCAGGTACGGCGGGAGTGGGGATGAGCAGTTCTTC. Protein sequence: CASRYGGSGDEQFF.

The chain couples TRBV4-1 to TRBJ2-1, with 10 bases that match TRBD2. The J segment lost 5 bases and the V segment lost 2 bases, leaving 6 bases of the junction unmatched. Germline V gene data show CDR1 as MGHRA and CDR2 as YSYEKL. The CDR3 runs 16 residues. CDR3 region: CASSQRLAGEDNEQFF. In DNA, the CDR3 is TGCGCCAGCAGCCAACGGCTAGCGGGGGAGGACAATGAGCAGTTCTTC.

The V gene is TRBV21-1, the J gene TRBJ2-1; TRBD1 is the table's D call, not checked against the DNA. TRBV21-1 is an annotated pseudogene. CDR3 length equals 13 residues. DNA of the CDR3: TGTGCCCGCTCGTGGACAGGGAGGAATGAGCAGTTCTTC. This codes for CARSWTGRNEQFF.

V gene TRBV4-2 combines with J gene TRBJ2-7; D is unclear. The V end was cut by 0 bases, the J end by 0 bases, with 12 bases between. The CDR3 runs 16 residues. Germline CDR1 and CDR2: LGHNA and YNFKEQ. CDR3 sequence (DNA): TGTGCCAGCAGCCAAGATATAAGAGCCCCCTCCTACGAGCAGTACTTC. Its protein product is CASSQDIRAPSYEQYF.

The chain combines TRBV18 with TRBJ2-7, with TRBD2 matching over 9 bases. Germline assignment: CDR1 KGHSH and CDR2 LQKENI. The CDR3 spans 15 residues. The junction had 5 bases not matched to a gene; V was cut back by 3 bases and J by 2 bases. The CDR3 DNA sequence: TGTGCCAGCTCACCCGGAGCTAGCGGGACCTACGAGCAGTACTTC. Its translation: CASSPGASGTYEQYF.

The chain is built from TRBV5-6 and TRBJ2-2; D gene ambiguous. Germline CDR1 and CDR2: SGHDT and YYEEEE. The germline V and J ends were trimmed by 4 bases and 5 bases, with 3 bases remaining between them. There are 11 residues in the CDR3. The CDR3 nucleotides read TGTGCCAGCAGCCGTACCGGGGAGCTGTTTTTT. This sequence encodes CASSRTGELFF.

The chain joins TRBV28 to TRBJ2-3, with TRBD2 identical over 10 bases. This CDR3 is 17 amino acids long. Germline values: CDR1 MDHEN, CDR2 SYDVKM. CDR3 residues: CGTASGSTWFGTDTQYF. CDR3 coding DNA: TGTGGAACGGCTAGCGGGAGTACGTGGTTTGGCACAGATACGCAGTATTTT.